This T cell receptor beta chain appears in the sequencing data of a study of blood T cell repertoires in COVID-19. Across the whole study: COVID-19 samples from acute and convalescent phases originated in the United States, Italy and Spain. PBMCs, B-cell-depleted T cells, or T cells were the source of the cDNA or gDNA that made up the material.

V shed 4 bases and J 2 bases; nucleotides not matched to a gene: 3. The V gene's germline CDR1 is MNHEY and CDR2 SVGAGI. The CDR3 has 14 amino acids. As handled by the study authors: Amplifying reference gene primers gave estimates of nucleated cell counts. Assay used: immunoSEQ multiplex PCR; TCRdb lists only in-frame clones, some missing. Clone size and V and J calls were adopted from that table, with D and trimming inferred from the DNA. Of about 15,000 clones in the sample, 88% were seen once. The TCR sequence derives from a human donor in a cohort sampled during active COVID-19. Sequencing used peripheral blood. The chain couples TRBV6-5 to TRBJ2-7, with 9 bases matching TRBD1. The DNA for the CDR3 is TGTGCCAGCAGTTTCGGGACAGGGCCCTACGAGCAGTACTTC. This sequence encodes CASSFGTGPYEQYF.